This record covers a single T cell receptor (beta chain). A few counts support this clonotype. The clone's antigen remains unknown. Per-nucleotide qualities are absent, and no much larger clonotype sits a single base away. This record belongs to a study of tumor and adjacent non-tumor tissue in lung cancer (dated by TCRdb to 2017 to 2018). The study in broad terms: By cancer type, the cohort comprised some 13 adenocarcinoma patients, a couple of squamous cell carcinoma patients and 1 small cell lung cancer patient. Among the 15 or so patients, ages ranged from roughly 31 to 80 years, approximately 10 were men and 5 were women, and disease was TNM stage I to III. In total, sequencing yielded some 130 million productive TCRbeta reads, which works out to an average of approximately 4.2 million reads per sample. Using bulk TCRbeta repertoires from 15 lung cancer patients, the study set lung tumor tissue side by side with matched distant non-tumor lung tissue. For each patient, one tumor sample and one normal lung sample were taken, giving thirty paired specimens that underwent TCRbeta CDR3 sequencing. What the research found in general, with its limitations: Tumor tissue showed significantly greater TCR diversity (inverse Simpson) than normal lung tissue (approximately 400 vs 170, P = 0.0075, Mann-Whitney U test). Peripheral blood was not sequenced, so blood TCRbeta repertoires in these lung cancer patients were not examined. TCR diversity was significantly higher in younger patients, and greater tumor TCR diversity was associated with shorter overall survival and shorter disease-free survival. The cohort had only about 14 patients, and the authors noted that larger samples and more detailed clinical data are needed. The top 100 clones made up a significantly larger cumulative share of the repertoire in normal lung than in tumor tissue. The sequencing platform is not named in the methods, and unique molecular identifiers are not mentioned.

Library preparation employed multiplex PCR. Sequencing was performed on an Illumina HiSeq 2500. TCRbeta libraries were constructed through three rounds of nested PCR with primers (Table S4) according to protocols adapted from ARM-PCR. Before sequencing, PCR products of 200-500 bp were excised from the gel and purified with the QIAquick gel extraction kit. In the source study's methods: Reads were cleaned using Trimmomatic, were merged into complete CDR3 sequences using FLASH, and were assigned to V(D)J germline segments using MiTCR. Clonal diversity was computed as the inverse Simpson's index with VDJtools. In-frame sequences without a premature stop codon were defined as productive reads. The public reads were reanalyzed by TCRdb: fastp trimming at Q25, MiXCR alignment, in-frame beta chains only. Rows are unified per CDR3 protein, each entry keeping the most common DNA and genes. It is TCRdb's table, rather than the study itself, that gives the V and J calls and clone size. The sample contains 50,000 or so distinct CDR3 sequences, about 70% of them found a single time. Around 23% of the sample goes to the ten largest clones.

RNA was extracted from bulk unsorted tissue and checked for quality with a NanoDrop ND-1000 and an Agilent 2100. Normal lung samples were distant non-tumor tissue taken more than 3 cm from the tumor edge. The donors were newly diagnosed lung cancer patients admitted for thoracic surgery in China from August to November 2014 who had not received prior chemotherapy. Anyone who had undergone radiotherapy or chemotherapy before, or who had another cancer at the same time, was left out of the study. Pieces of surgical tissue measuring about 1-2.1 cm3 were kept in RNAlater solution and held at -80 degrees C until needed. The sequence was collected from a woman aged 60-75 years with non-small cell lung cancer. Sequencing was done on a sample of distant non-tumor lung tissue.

The nucleotide sequence reads TGTGCCAGTAGTAGCCCCTTTTTAGCGGGTGGTAATGAGCAGTTCTTC. Its translation reads: CASSSPFLAGGNEQFF. The chain was built from TRBV19 and TRBJ2-1, and 7 junctional nucleotides match TRBD2. V has 4 bases trimmed and J has 7 bases trimmed; junction bases matching no gene number 13. The germline V gene (reference sequence) supplies CDR1 LNHDA and CDR2 SQIVND. The CDR3 runs 16 amino acids, cysteine and phenylalanine included. Only CDR3 DNA remains: 48 bases, in frame from the first base.